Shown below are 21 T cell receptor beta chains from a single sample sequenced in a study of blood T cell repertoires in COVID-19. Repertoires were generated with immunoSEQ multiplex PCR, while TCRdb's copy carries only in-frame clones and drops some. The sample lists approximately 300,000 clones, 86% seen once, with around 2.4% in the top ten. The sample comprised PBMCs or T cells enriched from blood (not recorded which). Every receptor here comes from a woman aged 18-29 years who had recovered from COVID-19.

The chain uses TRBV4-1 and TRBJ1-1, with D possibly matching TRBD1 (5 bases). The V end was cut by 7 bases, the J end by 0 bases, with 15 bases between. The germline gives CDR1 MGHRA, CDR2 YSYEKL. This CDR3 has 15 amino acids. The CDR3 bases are TGCGCCAGCACCCTACAGGTAGTACTGAACACTGAAGCTTTCTTT. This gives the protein CASTLQVVLNTEAFF.

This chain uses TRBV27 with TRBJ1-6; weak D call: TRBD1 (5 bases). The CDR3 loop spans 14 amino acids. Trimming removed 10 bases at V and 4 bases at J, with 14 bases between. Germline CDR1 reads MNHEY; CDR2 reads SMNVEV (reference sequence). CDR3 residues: CATGGGAYNSPLHF. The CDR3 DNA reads TGTGCCACCGGCGGCGGGGCTTATAATTCACCCCTCCACTTT.

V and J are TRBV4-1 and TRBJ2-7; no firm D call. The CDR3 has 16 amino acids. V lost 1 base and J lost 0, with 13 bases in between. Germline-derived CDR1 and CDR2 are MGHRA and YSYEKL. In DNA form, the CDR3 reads TGCGCCAGCAGCCAAGTTGCGGATCGGAGCTCCTACGAGCAGTACTTC. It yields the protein CASSQVADRSSYEQYF.

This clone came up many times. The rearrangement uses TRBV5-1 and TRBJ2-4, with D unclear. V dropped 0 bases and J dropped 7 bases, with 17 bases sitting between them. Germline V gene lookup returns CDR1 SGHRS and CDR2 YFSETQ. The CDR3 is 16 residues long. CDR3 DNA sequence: TGCGCCAGCAGCTTGGAAGGTAGTACACAGTTCAACATTCAGTACTTC. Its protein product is CASSLEGSTQFNIQYF.

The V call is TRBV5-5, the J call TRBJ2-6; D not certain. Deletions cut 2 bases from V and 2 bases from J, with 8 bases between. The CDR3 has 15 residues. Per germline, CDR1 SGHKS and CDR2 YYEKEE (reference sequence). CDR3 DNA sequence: TGTGCCAGCAGCTTACGGGTGACTGGGGCCAACGTCCTGACTTTC. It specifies CASSLRVTGANVLTF.

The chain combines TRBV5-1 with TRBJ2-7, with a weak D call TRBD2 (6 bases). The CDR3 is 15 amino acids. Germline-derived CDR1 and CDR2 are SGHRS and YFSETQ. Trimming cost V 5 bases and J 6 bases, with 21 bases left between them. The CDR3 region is CASRGGPLSPGEQYF. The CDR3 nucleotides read TGCGCCAGCAGAGGAGGGCCCCTCTCTCCGGGCGAGCAGTACTTC. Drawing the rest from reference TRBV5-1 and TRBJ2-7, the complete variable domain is KAGVTQTPRYLIKTRGQQVTLSCSPISGHRSVSWYQQTPGQGLQFLFEYFSETQRNKGNFPGRFSGRQFSNSRSEMNVSTLELGDSALYLCASRGGPLSPGEQYFGPGTRLTVT.

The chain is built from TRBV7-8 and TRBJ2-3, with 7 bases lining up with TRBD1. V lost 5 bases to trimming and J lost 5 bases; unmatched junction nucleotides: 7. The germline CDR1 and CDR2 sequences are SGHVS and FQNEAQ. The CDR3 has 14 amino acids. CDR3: CASSPHTGEDTQYF. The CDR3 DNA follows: TGTGCCAGCAGCCCACATACAGGGGAAGATACGCAGTATTTT.

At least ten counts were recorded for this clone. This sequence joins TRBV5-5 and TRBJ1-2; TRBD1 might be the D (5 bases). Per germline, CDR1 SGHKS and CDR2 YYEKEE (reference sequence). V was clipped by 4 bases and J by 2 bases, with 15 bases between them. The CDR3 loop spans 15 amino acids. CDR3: CASSLRQSLNYGYTF. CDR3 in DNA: TGTGCCAGCAGCCTTCGACAGAGTCTCAACTATGGCTACACCTTC.

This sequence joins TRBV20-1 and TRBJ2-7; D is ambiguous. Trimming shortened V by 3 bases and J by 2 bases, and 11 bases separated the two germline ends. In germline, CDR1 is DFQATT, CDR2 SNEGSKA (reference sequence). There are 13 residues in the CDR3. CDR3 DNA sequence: TGCAGTGCTAGTCCCACATCCACCTACGAGCAGTACTTC. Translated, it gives CSASPTSTYEQYF.

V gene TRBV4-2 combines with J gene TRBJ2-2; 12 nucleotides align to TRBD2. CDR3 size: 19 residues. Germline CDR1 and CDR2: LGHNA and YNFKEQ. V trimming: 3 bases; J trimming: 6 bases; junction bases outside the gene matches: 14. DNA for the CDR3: TGTGCCAGCAGCCAGGGACTAGCGGGCAGAACCAGTAACGCCGGGGAGCTGTTTTTT. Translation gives CASSQGLAGRTSNAGELFF.

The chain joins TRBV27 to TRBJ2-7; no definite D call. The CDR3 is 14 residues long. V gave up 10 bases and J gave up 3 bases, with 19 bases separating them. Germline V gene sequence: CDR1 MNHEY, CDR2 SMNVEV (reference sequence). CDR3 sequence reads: CATKSPLPIYEQYF. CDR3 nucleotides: TGTGCCACCAAAAGTCCCCTTCCTATCTACGAGCAGTACTTC.

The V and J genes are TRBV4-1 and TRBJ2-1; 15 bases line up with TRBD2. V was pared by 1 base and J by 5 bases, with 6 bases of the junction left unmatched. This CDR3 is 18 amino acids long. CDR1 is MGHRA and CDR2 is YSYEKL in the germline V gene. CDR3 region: CASSQASGTSGRHNEQFF. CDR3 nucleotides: TGCGCCAGCAGCCAAGCGTCGGGGACTAGCGGGAGGCACAATGAGCAGTTCTTC.

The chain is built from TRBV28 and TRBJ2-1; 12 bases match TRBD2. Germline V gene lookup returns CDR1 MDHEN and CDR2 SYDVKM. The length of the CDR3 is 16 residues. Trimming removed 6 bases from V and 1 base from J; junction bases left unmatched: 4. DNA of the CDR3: TGTGCCAGCAGACCACTAGCGGGAGGTTCCTACAATGAGCAGTTCTTC. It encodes CASRPLAGGSYNEQFF.

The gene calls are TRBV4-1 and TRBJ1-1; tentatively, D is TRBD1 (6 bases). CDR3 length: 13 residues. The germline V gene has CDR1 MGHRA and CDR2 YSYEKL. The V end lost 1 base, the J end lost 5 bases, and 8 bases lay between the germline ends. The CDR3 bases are TGCGCCAGCAGCCAAGGCCAGGGGACTGAAGCTTTCTTT. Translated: CASSQGQGTEAFF.

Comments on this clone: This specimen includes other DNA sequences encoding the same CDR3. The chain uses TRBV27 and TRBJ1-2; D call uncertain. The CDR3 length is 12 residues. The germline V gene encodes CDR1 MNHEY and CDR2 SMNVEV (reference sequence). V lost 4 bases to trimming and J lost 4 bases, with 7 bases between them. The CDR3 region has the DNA TGTGCCAGCAGTTCCGGGAGCTATGGCTACACCTTC. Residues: CASSSGSYGYTF.

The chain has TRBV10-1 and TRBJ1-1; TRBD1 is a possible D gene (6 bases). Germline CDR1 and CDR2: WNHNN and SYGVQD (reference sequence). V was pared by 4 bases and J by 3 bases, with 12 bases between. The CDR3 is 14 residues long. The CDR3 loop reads CASSGAGAHTEAFF. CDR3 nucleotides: TGCGCCAGCAGTGGGGCGGGGGCCCACACTGAAGCTTTCTTT.

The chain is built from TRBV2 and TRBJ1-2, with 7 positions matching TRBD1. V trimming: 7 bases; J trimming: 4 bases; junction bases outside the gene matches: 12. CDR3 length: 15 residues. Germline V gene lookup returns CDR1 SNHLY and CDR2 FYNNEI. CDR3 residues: CASTVLQGVGYGYTF. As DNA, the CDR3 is TGTGCCAGCACAGTCCTCCAGGGGGTCGGCTATGGCTACACCTTC.

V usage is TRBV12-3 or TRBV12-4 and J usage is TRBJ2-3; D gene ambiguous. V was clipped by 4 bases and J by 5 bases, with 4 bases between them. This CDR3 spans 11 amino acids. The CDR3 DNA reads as TGTGCCAGCAGTTCGGGAGATACGCAGTATTTT. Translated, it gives CASSSGDTQYF.

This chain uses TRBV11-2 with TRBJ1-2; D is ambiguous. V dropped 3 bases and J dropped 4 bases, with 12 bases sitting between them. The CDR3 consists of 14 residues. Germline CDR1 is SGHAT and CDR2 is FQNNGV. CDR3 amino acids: CASSFRADSYGYTF. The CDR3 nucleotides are TGTGCCAGCAGCTTTAGGGCGGACTCCTATGGCTACACCTTC.

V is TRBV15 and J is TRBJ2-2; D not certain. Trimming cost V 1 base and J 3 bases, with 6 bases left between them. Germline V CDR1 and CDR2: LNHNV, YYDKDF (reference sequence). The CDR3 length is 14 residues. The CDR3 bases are TGTGCCACCAGCAGAGGAGGTTACACCGGGGAGCTGTTTTTT. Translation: CATSRGGYTGELFF.

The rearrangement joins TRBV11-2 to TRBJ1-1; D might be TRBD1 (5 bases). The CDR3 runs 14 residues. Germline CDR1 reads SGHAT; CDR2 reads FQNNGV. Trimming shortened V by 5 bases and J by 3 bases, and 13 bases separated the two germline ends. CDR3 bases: TGTGCCAGCAGCCCGGTCGGGGGTTACACTGAAGCTTTCTTT. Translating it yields CASSPVGGYTEAFF.